These T cell receptor beta chains were read from a single sample in a study of cytomegalovirus exposure and HLA in healthy donors. Assay used: immunoSEQ multiplex PCR; TCRdb lists only in-frame clones, some missing. The sample yields about 130,000 clones, about 77% seen once. Sequencing used PBMCs. These receptors came from a male donor in good health and CMV-seronegative. CDR3s leave out the opening cysteine and the closing phenylalanine or tryptophan.

j_call v_call cdr3_aa
TRBJ2-7 TRBV2 ASSPRLTYEQY
TRBJ1-5 TRBV19 ASSRIGQPQH
TRBJ2-1 TRBV4-1 ASSPAGGGRNEQF
TRBJ2-7 TRBV27 ASSLTSGAGREQY
TRBJ1-3 TRBV6-1 ASSEDPGTGNTIY
TRBJ2-1 TRBV6-5 ASSYSIGTSRNEQF
TRBJ2-5 TRBV19 ASSMGDRDWETQY
TRBJ2-3 TRBV7-9 ASRENSDTQY
TRBJ1-2 TRBV18 ASSPGRVNYGYT
TRBJ2-6 TRBV4-1 ASSQIGLADISGANGLT
TRBJ2-6 TRBV6-5 ASRLRGSGANVLT
TRBJ2-2 TRBV25-1 ASSTSGRVTGELF
TRBJ2-4 TRBV7-8 ASSSGWGRGAKNIQY
TRBJ2-7 TRBV5-1 ASSSLGGRGRNYEQY
TRBJ2-4 TRBV4-1 ASSQDRRDGVKNIQY
TRBJ1-2 TRBV19 ASSMGHRIVGYT